At least ten counts were recorded for the clone carrying this TCR beta chain. Its antigen is currently unknown. Time point reported: patch test 2, 6 weeks after DPC sensitization. Specified treatment: therapeutic diphenylcyclopropenone sensitization with weekly scalp DPC. Each patch-test visit's blood sample preceded patch application. From whole blood left unfractionated, total RNA was extracted. The data belong to a study of human T cells and chemical hapten exposure. Broader study findings: Following DPC sensitization, TCRs present above 1 in 1000 frequency showed no change.

V lost 9 bases and J lost 4; bases outside the gene matches: 11. CDR3 length: 14 amino acids. CDR1 and CDR2 (germline): MNHEY, SVGEGT. In the authors' methods: More than 95,000 TCRs per sample was the median, with a range of about 20,000 to 700,000. TCRdb re-derived calls from the RACE reads in MiXCR, one entry per CDR3 protein. For this entry, the V and J calls and clone size follow TCRdb and not the study's own pipeline. Here the sample spans just over 350,000 distinct CDR3 sequences, 6% to 7% being singletons. The clonotype originates from a woman aged 18-30 years with alopecia areata. Some clones in this sample may be carry-over from other donors' samples. Sequences were derived from whole blood, sampled in connection with sensitization to the hapten diphenylcyclopropenone (DPC). V and J are TRBV6-2 or TRBV6-3 and TRBJ1-1; 7 bases map to TRBD1. The CDR3 DNA is TGTGCCAGTATTCGACAGGGTTCGGTCACTGAAGCTTTCTTT. It yields the protein CASIRQGSVTEAFF.